This T cell receptor (beta chain) was recorded in a study of control samples from healthy donors and cancer patients. Trimming cost V 2 bases and J 2 bases, with 7 bases left between them. The length of the CDR3 is 13 residues. Germline loops: CDR1 SGHNT, CDR2 YYREEE (reference sequence). Profiled with immunoSEQ multiplex PCR; TCRdb holds only in-frame clones, not every one. In the table there are about 84,000 clones, roughly 88% of which are singletons. Specimen: PBMCs. This chain connects TRBV5-4 to TRBJ1-1; D gene uncertain. The receptor was derived from a man aged 60 to 75 with head and neck cancer. In nucleotides, the CDR3 is TGTGCCAGCAGCTTTTACAGAAACACTGAAGCTTTCTTT. This codes for CASSFYRNTEAFF.